The T cell receptor (beta chain) under discussion was sequenced for a study of patients and donors after allogeneic stem cell transplantation. This CDR3 has 13 residues. The germline gives CDR1 SGHTA, CDR2 FQGNSA. With 4 bases removed from V and 1 base from J, the gap between germline ends came to 7 bases. TCRdb re-called the RT-PCR reads through MiXCR, storing one row per CDR3 protein. This table holds 160,000 or so distinct CDR3 sequences, nearly 25% found once. The sequenced sample consisted of blood, either unsorted or a sorted T cell fraction (not recorded which). This chain connects TRBV7-2 to TRBJ1-1, with D hard to call. The clonotype originates from a human donor who was either an allogeneic HSCT recipient or a stem cell or donor lymphocyte infusion donor (not recorded which). It is not recorded whose cells these are; they may come from a transplant donor. The CDR3 spells CASSSNTNTEAFF. CDR3 sequence (DNA): TGTGCCAGCAGCTCCAACACGAACACTGAAGCTTTCTTT.